One and the same sample provided the 26 T cell receptor beta chains below, sequenced in a study of blood T cells in healthy people across ages. Next came a second PCR, run for roughly 6 to 11 cycles, which used a sample-barcoded 5' primer along with a J-beta primer mix. MiXCR, run by TCRdb on the 5' RACE reads, gives a single entry per CDR3 protein. The sample includes roughly 1,800,000 distinct CDR3 sequences, 40% to 55% of them seen just once. The specimen sequenced was blood. All receptors come from a woman between 35 and 50 years old in good health.

The CDR3 bases are TGTGCCAGCAGTTACTCGAGACGGGACAGATCAAACTATGGCTACACCTTC. Its translation: CASSYSRRDRSNYGYTF. The chain combines TRBV6-5 with TRBJ1-2; 7 nucleotides match TRBD1. J gave up 2 bases and V 0 bases, and 9 bases lay outside the gene matches. CDR1 MNHEY and CDR2 SVGAGI come from the germline V gene. This CDR3 contains 17 residues.

This clonotype showed up just a few times. The chain combines TRBV13 with TRBJ2-3; tentatively, D is TRBD2 (5 bases). The CDR3 has 15 residues. CDR1 is PRHDT and CDR2 is FYEKMQ in the germline V gene (reference sequence). V lost 1 base and J 0 bases, leaving 8 bases between the germline ends. The CDR3 nucleotides are TGTGCCAGCAGCTTAGAAGCGGATAGCACAGATACGCAGTATTTT. Translation gives CASSLEADSTDTQYF.

CDR3 in amino acids: CASSLKGARTDTQYF. CDR3 sequence (DNA): TGTGCCAGCAGTTTAAAGGGGGCGCGAACAGATACGCAGTATTTT. This chain uses TRBV28 with TRBJ2-3; 7 bases align to TRBD1. This CDR3 region has 15 residues. V lost 2 bases, J lost 3 bases, and 5 bases stayed unmatched. Germline lookup yields CDR1 MDHEN and CDR2 SYDVKM. The full variable domain, rest sourced from reference TRBV28 and TRBJ2-3, is DVKVTQSSRYLVKRTGEKVFLECVQDMDHENMFWYRQDPGLGLRLIYFSYDVKMKEKGDIPEGYSVSREKKERFSLILESASTNQTSMYLCASSLKGARTDTQYFGPGTRLTVL.

The chain has TRBV9 and TRBJ1-2, with 9 bases that match TRBD1. The CDR3 covers 20 residues. Germline CDR1 is SGDLS and CDR2 is YYNGEE. Trimming removed 0 bases from V and 6 bases from J; junction bases left unmatched: 21. CDR3 sequence reads: CASSVDGKGTGKDISHGYTF. The DNA of the CDR3 is TGTGCCAGCAGCGTAGATGGTAAGGGGACAGGGAAAGACATTTCCCATGGCTACACCTTC.

The rearrangement links TRBV18 to TRBJ2-1; 9 bases fit TRBD1. Germline lookup yields CDR1 KGHSH and CDR2 LQKENI. The ends lost 5 bases at V and 6 bases at J; junction bases unmatched: 8. The CDR3 sequence is 15 residues long. CDR3 in amino acids: CASSRPGQGPNEQFF. CDR3 DNA sequence: TGTGCCAGCTCAAGACCGGGACAGGGACCCAATGAGCAGTTCTTC.

The chain employs TRBV24-1 and TRBJ2-6; tentatively, D is TRBD1 (5 bases). Germline assignment: CDR1 KGHDR and CDR2 SFDVKD. The CDR3 loop spans 17 amino acids. V lost 4 bases and J lost 2, with 14 bases in between. The chain's CDR3 is CATSDPIGVTGANVLTF. The CDR3 nucleotides are TGTGCCACCAGTGACCCTATAGGGGTAACTGGGGCCAACGTCCTGACTTTC.

The chain is built from TRBV6-1 and TRBJ2-1; 10 bases agree with TRBD2. Per germline, CDR1 MNHNS and CDR2 SASEGT. The CDR3 is made up of 15 amino acids. With 5 bases clipped from V and 5 bases from J, the junction kept 6 bases outside the gene matches. The CDR3 DNA is TGTGCCAGCAGTTTTACTAGCGGGGTCAACAATGAGCAGTTCTTC. Encoded protein: CASSFTSGVNNEQFF.

The chain carries TRBV7-9 and TRBJ1-1, with unresolved D. Per germline, CDR1 SEHNR and CDR2 FQNEAQ (reference sequence). V lost 5 bases and J 1 base, leaving 8 bases between the germline ends. The CDR3 loop spans 13 amino acids. The CDR3 sequence is CASSVKPNTEAFF. Here the CDR3 DNA reads TGTGCCAGCAGCGTCAAACCGAACACTGAAGCTTTCTTT.

This clonotype was detected ten times or more. A much larger clone lies one base from this, so it may be a read error. This chain connects TRBV25-1 to TRBJ2-5; D perhaps matches TRBD1 (5 bases). CDR3 size: 12 residues. Trimming shortened V by 3 bases and J by 11 bases, and 13 bases separated the two germline ends. The germline V gene has CDR1 MGHDK and CDR2 SYGVNS. The CDR3 DNA reads as TGTGCCAGCAGTGACAGGGCTAATGAGCAGTACTTC. It encodes CASSDRANEQYF.

V usage is TRBV7-2 and J usage is TRBJ1-3; the D is unclear. This CDR3 has 15 residues. The V and J ends lost 3 bases and 4 bases respectively, with 13 bases between them. Germline lookup yields CDR1 SGHTA and CDR2 FQGNSA. The CDR3 is CASSLDFFPGNTIYF. CDR3 sequence (DNA): TGTGCCAGCAGCTTGGACTTTTTCCCCGGAAACACCATATATTTT.

V gene TRBV29-1 combines with J gene TRBJ2-3, with D unresolved. There are 12 residues in the CDR3. Between the trimmed V and J ends, which lost 5 bases and 0 bases, there was a span of 6 bases. Germline-derived CDR1 and CDR2 are SQVTM and ANQGSEA. CDR3 sequence reads: CSVYSSTDTQYF. The CDR3 DNA follows: TGCAGCGTTTATAGCAGCACAGATACGCAGTATTTT.

Remarks on this clonotype: Germline is not matched at one junction end, which may reflect a read error. V and J are TRBV7-9 and TRBJ2-5, with D perhaps matching TRBD1 (6 bases). Germline CDR1 is SEHNR and CDR2 is FQNEAQ (reference sequence). There are 15 residues in the CDR3. The CDR3 here is CASSLGQGPEHGQYF. The CDR3 region has the DNA TGTGCCAGCAGTTTAGGTCAGGGGCCTGAGCACGGGCAGTACTTC.

The chain recombines TRBV27 with TRBJ1-2; D call uncertain. CDR1 and CDR2 (germline): MNHEY, SMNVEV (reference sequence). Trimming cost V 5 bases and J 0 bases, with 10 bases left between them. The CDR3 runs to 14 residues. CDR3 in DNA: TGTGCCAGCAGTCCTACCGTTACTAACTATGGCTACACCTTC. It codes for CASSPTVTNYGYTF.

The rearrangement links TRBV3-1 to TRBJ2-3, with 13 nucleotides matching TRBD2. Germline V gene lookup returns CDR1 LGHDT and CDR2 YNNKEL (reference sequence). The V gene end was trimmed by 4 bases and the J gene end by 4 bases; junction bases not matched to a gene: 5. CDR3 length equals 16 residues. Here the CDR3 reads CASSRRTSGGSDTQYF. The CDR3 nucleotides are TGTGCCAGCAGCCGACGGACTAGCGGGGGTTCAGATACGCAGTATTTT.

The rearrangement joins TRBV6-2 or TRBV6-3 to TRBJ2-1, with TRBD2 identical over 12 bases. Per the germline V gene, CDR1 is MNHEY and CDR2 is SVGEGT. The ends lost 8 bases at V and 9 bases at J; junction bases unmatched: 8. The CDR3 is made up of 14 amino acids. The CDR3 bases are TGTGCCAGCGCCATCGAACTAGCGGGGGGTGAGCAGTTCTTC. It yields the protein CASAIELAGGEQFF.

Of note for this clonotype: Without the conserved terminal phenylalanine or tryptophan, this CDR3 likely stems from a read error. The gene calls are TRBV20-1 and TRBJ2-3; unclear D gene. Trimming pared 5 bases from V and 6 bases from J, leaving 15 bases between. Germline values: CDR1 DFQATT, CDR2 SNEGSKA (reference sequence). This CDR3 is 13 amino acids long. The DNA of the CDR3 is TGCAGTGCTTTAACTACTGGGCTCGATACGCAGTATTCT. It translates to CSALTTGLDTQYS.

V usage is TRBV20-1 and J usage is TRBJ2-7; 7 bases fit TRBD2. V was pared by 5 bases and J by 7 bases, with 14 bases of the junction left unmatched. Per the germline V gene, CDR1 is DFQATT and CDR2 is SNEGSKA (reference sequence). The CDR3 totals 14 residues. CDR3 amino acids: CSARAGNTLWEQYF. As DNA, the CDR3 is TGCAGTGCTCGAGCGGGGAATACTTTATGGGAGCAGTACTTC.

This clonotype was detected a few times. This chain links TRBV5-5 with TRBJ1-5; 8 nucleotides align to TRBD1. CDR1 is SGHKS, CDR2 YYEKEE, per germline (reference sequence). The ends lost 0 bases at V and 5 bases at J; junction bases unmatched: 7. This CDR3 has 16 amino acids. CDR3 nucleotides: TGTGCCAGCAGCTTGGAGGGAGGACAGGGCTATCAGCCCCAGCATTTT. It yields the protein CASSLEGGQGYQPQHF.

The chain recombines TRBV4-3 with TRBJ2-5; TRBD2 matches 11 bases. The germline V gene has CDR1 LGHNA and CDR2 YSLEER. The CDR3 covers 16 residues. V was clipped by 3 bases and J by 4 bases; unmatched bases: 7. CDR3 nucleotide sequence: TGCGCCAGCAGCCACCTCGGGACTAGCGGATTAGAGACCCAGTACTTC. It specifies CASSHLGTSGLETQYF.

A word on this clonotype: Germline is not matched at one junction end, which may reflect a read error. The CDR3 spells CACSVVGTGDHEQYF. CDR3 DNA: TGTGCCTGCAGTGTAGTCGGGACAGGGGACCACGAGCAGTACTTC. This chain links TRBV28 with TRBJ2-7; 10 nucleotides match TRBD1. Germline CDR1 MDHEN, CDR2 SYDVKM. The CDR3 totals 15 residues.

J is TRBJ2-7 and V is TRBV6-6, with TRBD2 matching 9 bases. Germline CDR1 and CDR2: MNHNY and SVGAGI (reference sequence). The V and J ends lost 5 bases and 7 bases, in that order; junction bases with no gene match: 12. The CDR3 consists of 15 residues. The CDR3 here is CASSRAGGPYNEQYF. CDR3 coding DNA: TGTGCCAGCAGTCGAGCGGGGGGCCCCTACAATGAGCAGTACTTC.

V and J are TRBV27 and TRBJ2-7; 11 nucleotides agree with TRBD1. The J call may be incorrect, as the DNA end agrees better with TRBJ2-5. Germline CDR1 MNHEY, CDR2 SMNVEV (reference sequence). There are 16 residues in the CDR3. The CDR3 is CASSLYGQGASKTQYF. The CDR3 region has the DNA TGTGCCAGCAGTCTGTACGGACAGGGGGCCAGTAAGACCCAGTACTTC.

The V call is TRBV29-1, the J call TRBJ2-5, with D possibly being TRBD2 (5 bases). CDR1 is SQVTM and CDR2 is ANQGSEA in the germline V gene. V shed 4 bases and J shed 3 bases, with 12 bases lying between them. This CDR3 comprises 13 residues. CDR3 protein: CSVAAVVEETQYF. In DNA form, the CDR3 reads TGCAGCGTTGCAGCGGTCGTAGAAGAGACCCAGTACTTC.

The CDR3 DNA reads TGTGCCAGCAGTGAGGACGCTCAGGGCGACACTGAAGCTTTCTTT. Translated: CASSEDAQGDTEAFF. The V and J genes are TRBV6-1 and TRBJ1-1; perhaps TRBD1 as D (5 bases). V shed 3 bases and J shed 3 bases, with 14 bases lying between them. Germline CDR1 MNHNS, CDR2 SASEGT. The length of the CDR3 is 15 residues.

The chain uses TRBV20-1 and TRBJ1-1; D call uncertain. The ends were cut back, 1 base at V and 1 base at J, with 13 bases in the middle. The germline gives CDR1 DFQATT, CDR2 SNEGSKA (reference sequence). This CDR3 region has 15 residues. The DNA for the CDR3 is TGCAGTGCTAGAGTCCTCGTGCAACGGAACACTGAAGCTTTCTTT. Its translation: CSARVLVQRNTEAFF.

The chain has TRBV5-6 and TRBJ2-7; D is ambiguous. The germline CDR1 and CDR2 sequences are SGHDT and YYEEEE. This CDR3 is built from 14 residues. Deletions cut 2 bases from V and 3 bases from J, with 12 bases between. The CDR3 spells CASSLPTDSYEQYF. In DNA form, the CDR3 reads TGTGCCAGCAGCTTACCGACGGATAGCTACGAGCAGTACTTC. The full variable domain, in which reference TRBV5-6 and TRBJ2-7 provide the parts outside the CDR3, is DAGVTQSPTHLIKTRGQQVTLRCSPKSGHDTVSWYQQALGQGPQFIFQYYEEEERQRGNFPDRFSGHQFPNYSSELNVNALLLGDSALYLCASSLPTDSYEQYFGPGTRLTVT.